The 17 T cell receptor beta chains reported below all come from one sample, sequenced in a study of OX40 agonist ivuxolimab in advanced cancers. TCRdb keeps only in-frame clones here, not all; method: immunoSEQ multiplex PCR. Among tens of thousands of clones listed, 80% to 95% were seen once. The sample was CD4+ or CD8+ T cells sorted from blood, taken in a trial of the OX40 agonist ivuxolimab. These receptors were obtained from an adult with an advanced solid tumor such as melanoma, head and neck, liver or kidney cancer.

The chain recombines TRBV29-1 with TRBJ2-5; D possibly corresponds to TRBD2 (6 bases). There are 14 residues in the CDR3. V was clipped by 1 base and J by 7 bases, with 16 bases between them. Germline CDR1 and CDR2: SQVTM and ANQGSEA. The CDR3 loop reads CSVEGGIWVSTQYF. CDR3 in DNA: TGCAGCGTTGAAGGCGGGATCTGGGTATCGACCCAGTACTTC.

CDR3 sequence reads: CSCHFVGTYEQYF. In DNA form, the CDR3 reads TGCAGCTGCCACTTTGTGGGGACCTACGAGCAGTACTTC. The chain joins TRBV29-1 to TRBJ2-7; D gene uncertain. Germline lookup yields CDR1 SQVTM and CDR2 ANQGSEA. This CDR3 region has 13 residues. V was pared by 8 bases and J by 2 bases, with 16 bases between.

The rearrangement uses TRBV12-5 and TRBJ2-2, with D possibly being TRBD1 (5 bases). The CDR3 is made up of 14 amino acids. CDR1 and CDR2 from the germline V gene are LGHNT and FRNRAP. The ends were cut back, 1 base at V and 4 bases at J, with 7 bases in the middle. The CDR3 here is CASGLAGPTGELFF. The CDR3 DNA sequence: TGTGCTAGTGGTTTGGCAGGGCCCACCGGGGAGCTGTTTTTT.

The genes are TRBV19 and TRBJ2-7; 7 positions match TRBD1. The junction had 11 bases not matched to a gene; V was cut back by 3 bases and J by 0 bases. This CDR3 is 17 amino acids long. Germline V gives CDR1 LNHDA, CDR2 SQIVND (reference sequence). The CDR3 spells CASSMITAEGASYEQYF. CDR3 in DNA: TGTGCCAGTAGTATGATAACGGCCGAGGGGGCCTCCTACGAGCAGTACTTC.

This chain uses TRBV11-1 with TRBJ2-5; 7 positions match TRBD2. Germline V gives CDR1 SGHAT, CDR2 FQDESV (reference sequence). The CDR3 extends over 16 amino acids. Germline trimming cut 7 bases from V and 2 bases from J; bases unmatched to any gene: 13. In DNA, the CDR3 is TGTGCCAGCACCCCTACGACCTACGGGGGGCAAGAGACCCAGTACTTC. It is translated as CASTPTTYGGQETQYF.

The chain uses TRBV2 and TRBJ2-7; unclear D gene. The ends were cut back, 2 bases at V and 0 bases at J, with 2 bases in the middle. Germline assignment: CDR1 SNHLY and CDR2 FYNNEI. The CDR3 spans 12 residues. CDR3 region: CASSERSYEQYF. The DNA of the CDR3 is TGTGCCAGCAGTGAACGCTCCTACGAGCAGTACTTC.

V is TRBV5-4 and J is TRBJ1-1; 9 positions agree with TRBD1. The junction had 7 bases not matched to a gene; V was cut back by 4 bases and J by 3 bases. The germline V gene has CDR1 SGHNT and CDR2 YYREEE (reference sequence). The length of the CDR3 is 15 residues. CDR3 nucleotides: TGTGCCAGCAGCAGTTGGACAGGGGCTTACACTGAAGCTTTCTTT. It translates to CASSSWTGAYTEAFF.

The chain recombines TRBV9 with TRBJ2-7; 7 bases line up with TRBD2. The CDR3 consists of 15 residues. CDR1 SGDLS and CDR2 YYNGEE come from the germline V gene. V trimming: 3 bases; J trimming: 0 bases; junction bases outside the gene matches: 6. CDR3 sequence reads: CASSASPSGSYEQYF. Here the CDR3 DNA reads TGTGCCAGCAGCGCCTCCCCTAGCGGCTCCTACGAGCAGTACTTC.

This chain connects TRBV28 to TRBJ1-1, with 7 nucleotides matching TRBD1. The germline V gene encodes CDR1 MDHEN and CDR2 SYDVKM. After removal of 6 bases from V and 6 bases from J, the junction contained 7 bases not matched to a gene. CDR3 length equals 13 residues. This CDR3 reads CASSLQGIAEAFF. The DNA of the CDR3 is TGTGCCAGCAGCCTACAGGGGATCGCTGAAGCTTTCTTT.

V gene TRBV6-1 combines with J gene TRBJ2-2, with D unresolved. Germline loops: CDR1 MNHNS, CDR2 SASEGT. Trimming took off 2 bases at V and 0 bases at J, with 10 bases between the two ends. The CDR3 has 16 residues. CDR3 sequence: CASSEYSRANTGELFF. As DNA, the CDR3 is TGTGCCAGCAGTGAATATTCTAGGGCGAACACCGGGGAGCTGTTTTTT.

The J gene is TRBJ1-1, the V gene TRBV19, with D tentatively TRBD1 (5 bases). CDR1 LNHDA and CDR2 SQIVND come from the germline V gene (reference sequence). This CDR3 has 13 amino acids. V lost 1 base and J lost 7, with 10 bases in between. This CDR3 is CASSIGGPIEAFF. Written as DNA, the CDR3 is TGTGCCAGTAGTATAGGGGGACCGATTGAAGCTTTCTTT.

This rearrangement joins TRBV5-1 to TRBJ2-1; 12 bases are shared with TRBD2. The CDR3 has 15 residues. From germline, CDR1 is SGHRS and CDR2 YFSETQ. Trimming cost V 4 bases and J 6 bases; bases outside gene matches: 5. In nucleotides, the CDR3 is TGCGCCAGCAGCCCGACTAGCGGGAGTCTCAATGAGCAGTTCTTC. Its translation: CASSPTSGSLNEQFF.

V usage is TRBV28 and J usage is TRBJ2-1; TRBD1 might be the D (5 bases). Germline loops: CDR1 MDHEN, CDR2 SYDVKM. There are 14 residues in the CDR3. V was shortened by 4 bases and J by 5 bases, with 12 bases between the two germline ends. CDR3 in amino acids: CASSSAGFHNEQFF. CDR3 in DNA: TGTGCCAGCAGTTCCGCAGGGTTCCACAATGAGCAGTTCTTC.

This rearrangement joins TRBV29-1 to TRBJ2-5; D is undetermined. Germline values: CDR1 SQVTM, CDR2 ANQGSEA. CDR3 length equals 8 residues. V lost 3 bases to trimming and J lost 9 bases, with 2 bases between them. CDR3 coding DNA: TGCAGCGTTGACCCCCAGTACTTC. Its translation: CSVDPQYF.

V is TRBV4-1 and J is TRBJ2-5; D is uncertain. The CDR3 covers 15 residues. Trimming took 0 bases from V and 5 from J, leaving 13 bases between them. The germline V gene encodes CDR1 MGHRA and CDR2 YSYEKL. CDR3 nucleotide sequence: TGCGCCAGCAGCCAAGATACAAGATTGGATGAGACCCAGTACTTC. It specifies CASSQDTRLDETQYF.

V usage is TRBV7-8 and J usage is TRBJ1-3; a possible D gene is TRBD1 (5 bases). The germline CDR1 and CDR2 sequences are SGHVS and FQNEAQ. The CDR3 covers 15 residues. V was pared by 1 base and J by 4 bases, with 11 bases between. This chain's CDR3 is CASSLGAGDGNTIYF. The CDR3 DNA is TGTGCCAGCAGCTTAGGCGCGGGGGACGGAAACACCATATATTTT. Together with reference TRBV7-8 and TRBJ1-3, the CDR3 gives the full variable domain: GAGVSQSPRYKVAKRGQDVALRCDPISGHVSLFWYQQALGQGPEFLTYFQNEAQLDKSGLPSDRFFAERPEGSVSTLKIQRTQQEDSAVYLCASSLGAGDGNTIYFGEGSWLTVV.

This rearrangement joins TRBV19 to TRBJ1-2; D remains unclear. The V end was cut by 0 bases, the J end by 7 bases, with 9 bases between. The CDR3 is made up of 13 amino acids. CDR1 and CDR2 (germline): LNHDA, SQIVND (reference sequence). CDR3 nucleotide sequence: TGTGCCAGTAGTATAGAACGGACGGTTGGCTACACCTTC. Its protein product is CASSIERTVGYTF.